The clone carrying this T cell receptor beta chain was counted a few times. The antigen remains undetermined. V shed 4 bases and J shed 0 bases, with 10 bases lying between them. The CDR3 extends over 16 amino acids. From germline, CDR1 is SNHLY and CDR2 FYNNEI. Molecular barcoding with unique molecular identifiers was used for the TCRbeta library. Via MiXCR, TCRdb re-called the PCR reads, giving one row per CDR3 protein. Of 100,000 or so distinct CDR3 sequences listed, around 6% are singletons. The entry originates in a study of T-cell reconstitution after alpha-beta-depleted transplantation in children. The study, taken as a whole, reports: Among T cells one year after transplant, newly produced cells accounted for most counts and diversity. Some patients owed their high day-60 TCRbeta diversity to surviving recipient T cells and thymic progenitors. Reportedly, roughly two months post-transplant, alpha-beta T cells arose from several hundred expanded graft clones.

The sample consisted of PBMCs, mostly from graft donor cells, taken 60 days after TCRalphabeta/CD19-depleted stem cell transplant. The receptor's source is a female patient aged 2-15 years who had a stem cell transplant for Fanconi anemia, so the T cells may come from the graft donor. The chain combines TRBV2 with TRBJ1-6, with D possibly matching TRBD1 (6 bases). CDR3 sequence reads: CASSVTRGSYNSPLHF. CDR3 nucleotides: TGTGCCAGCAGTGTTACCAGGGGCTCCTATAATTCACCCCTCCACTTT.